This T cell receptor beta chain was recorded in a study of post-analysis software for immune sequencing data. Study background: Clinical courses comprised relapsing-remitting, secondary progressive and progressive-relapsing multiple sclerosis. Study-wide results and caveats: TRBV5-6, TRBV5-1 and TRBV20-1 were among four or five TRBV segments more frequent in patients than controls.

Sequencing libraries made from TCR beta cDNA carried unique molecular identifiers. One entry per CDR3 protein results from TCRdb running MiXCR on the PCR reads. The sample yields about 820,000 distinct CDR3 sequences, under 70% seen once. V lost 4 bases and J 5 bases, leaving 16 bases between the germline ends. This CDR3 spans 14 amino acids. Germline assignment: CDR1 SGHRS and CDR2 YFSETQ. In the case of this clonotype: What it recognizes is unknown.

The chain uses TRBV5-1 and TRBJ2-7; possible D gene TRBD1, 5 bases. Material for sequencing was blood. The sequence was obtained from a girl aged 5-17 years with multiple sclerosis. CDR3 nucleotide sequence: TGCGCCAGCAGCGTACGACAGTTAGTCCACGAGCAGTACTTC. This codes for CASSVRQLVHEQYF.